This T cell receptor (beta chain) is from a study of shared T cell receptors in the human thymus. Trimming took 1 base from V and 2 from J, leaving 9 bases between them. CDR1 is GTSNPN and CDR2 is SVGIG in the germline V gene (reference sequence). This CDR3 has 14 residues. Profiling relied on immunoSEQ multiplex PCR, and the TCRdb table lists in-frame clones only, not all of them. The data show about 660,000 clones, around 87% seen once. This sample also appeared in a second study, on human thymus T cells. That paper states: Thymic resections from corrective heart surgery supplied the tissue. Apparent bias marked the V and J gene usage of thymic and blood repertoires. Thymic repertoires overlap heavily among unrelated individuals, related research has reported.

Sequencing was done on a sample of thymocytes. This chain uses TRBV30 with TRBJ1-3, with unresolved D. The receptor's source is a boy in the first two years of life with a congenital heart defect. CDR3 amino acids: CAWSAGRTGNTIYF. The DNA for the CDR3 is TGTGCCTGGAGTGCGGGGAGAACTGGAAACACCATATATTTT.